The 25 T cell receptor beta chains below were found in one sample sequenced in a study of regulatory T cells in long-lasting Graves disease. Time point defined: newly diagnosed GD, antithyroid drugs for less than 3 months. RNA from PBMCs was the source of the TCR library. For TCR beta, libraries came from iRepertoire HTBI primers and Arm-PCR of CDR3 regions. In TCRdb, the multiplex PCR reads were re-called with MiXCR into one record per CDR3 protein. The repertoire consists of 540,000 or so distinct CDR3 sequences, with less than 15% occurring once and the leading ten covering 8.5% to 10%. Separately, the same data were catalogued under a study of T cells in Graves' hyperthyroidism and ophthalmopathy.

The sample here was peripheral blood mononuclear cells (PBMCs), taken at new diagnosis, from a patient treated with antithyroid drugs. All receptors come from a man aged 30 to 45 with Graves disease.

This clonotype was seen repeatedly, ten times or more. The rearrangement links TRBV6-1 to TRBJ1-1, with unresolved D. This CDR3 is built from 13 residues. In germline, CDR1 is MNHNS, CDR2 SASEGT. Trimming took 6 bases from V and 1 from J, leaving 9 bases between them. CDR3 amino acids: CASRTDPNTEAFF. In DNA form, the CDR3 reads TGTGCCAGCAGGACCGACCCGAACACTGAAGCTTTCTTT.

At least ten counts were recorded for this clonotype. The chain employs TRBV5-1 and TRBJ2-7, with no clear D. CDR1 SGHRS and CDR2 YFSETQ come from the germline V gene. The V end was cut by 4 bases, the J end by 0 bases, with 8 bases between. The CDR3 is 13 residues long. CDR3 nucleotide sequence: TGCGCCAGCAGCATTGGCTACTCCTACGAGCAGTACTTC. It yields the protein CASSIGYSYEQYF.

This clonotype was observed many times. The J gene is TRBJ2-3, the V gene TRBV29-1; the D is unclear. Trimming stripped 7 bases from V and 2 bases from J, with 7 bases between. Looked up from germline, CDR1 is SQVTM and CDR2 is ANQGSEA. CDR3 size: 11 residues. CDR3: CSGTFTDTQYF. The CDR3 nucleotides read TGCAGCGGGACCTTCACAGATACGCAGTATTTT.

The chain uses TRBV5-4 and TRBJ1-1, with D hard to call. The V end lost 0 bases, the J end lost 0 bases, and 12 bases lay between the germline ends. This CDR3 has 16 residues. The germline gives CDR1 SGHNT, CDR2 YYREEE (reference sequence). CDR3 residues: CASSLGAETMNTEAFF. The CDR3 bases are TGTGCCAGCAGCTTGGGGGCAGAGACAATGAACACTGAAGCTTTCTTT.

This clonotype was counted at least ten times. The chain has TRBV12-3 or TRBV12-4 and TRBJ2-3, with 12 bases identical to TRBD2. The ends lost 3 bases at V and 3 bases at J; junction bases unmatched: 10. The CDR3 length is 18 residues. The CDR3 loop is CASSFHFTGTSGTDTQYF. CDR3 DNA: TGTGCCAGCAGTTTCCACTTCACCGGGACTAGCGGGACAGATACGCAGTATTTT.

This clonotype was seen many times. The chain has TRBV7-9 and TRBJ2-3, with 7 bases fitting TRBD2. The CDR3 length is 15 residues. With V trimmed by 7 bases and J by 5 bases, 12 bases remained unmatched. Germline-derived CDR1 and CDR2 are SEHNR and FQNEAQ (reference sequence). CDR3 sequence (DNA): TGTGCCAGCAACCGCCCATTGGGCGGGGGAGATACGCAGTATTTT. Its protein product is CASNRPLGGGDTQYF.

The J gene is TRBJ1-5, the V gene TRBV19, with a possible D match to TRBD1 (6 bases). V was trimmed by 3 bases and J by 0 bases, leaving 12 bases between them. Germline V gene sequence: CDR1 LNHDA, CDR2 SQIVND (reference sequence). This CDR3 has 16 residues. The CDR3 sequence is CASSISGQYSNQPQHF. CDR3 in DNA: TGTGCCAGTAGTATTAGCGGACAGTATAGCAATCAGCCCCAGCATTTT.

In this sample, this clonotype turned up many times. The chain is built from TRBV18 and TRBJ1-1; D not resolved. Trimming removed 3 bases from V and 3 bases from J, with 14 bases in between. This CDR3 has 15 amino acids. The V gene's germline CDR1 is KGHSH and CDR2 LQKENI. The CDR3 is CASSPSSGADTEAFF. The CDR3, as DNA: TGTGCCAGCTCACCCTCGTCAGGCGCCGACACTGAAGCTTTCTTT.

The table lists this clonotype with a few counts. The chain is built from TRBV24-1 and TRBJ2-2; TRBD2 aligns across 7 bases. Unmatched junction bases numbered 4, after V lost 1 base and J lost 3 bases. This CDR3 has 16 amino acids. The germline V gene has CDR1 KGHDR and CDR2 SFDVKD. Written as DNA, the CDR3 is TGTGCCACCAGTGATTTAACCCGGGGGGACACCGGGGAGCTGTTTTTT. This sequence encodes CATSDLTRGDTGELFF.

The chain combines TRBV4-1 with TRBJ2-7; 11 positions agree with TRBD2. Germline V gene sequence: CDR1 MGHRA, CDR2 YSYEKL. The CDR3 sequence is 15 residues long. After removal of 6 bases from V and 4 bases from J, the junction contained 8 bases not matched to a gene. CDR3 sequence: CASRPSSGRRYEQYF. The DNA of the CDR3 is TGCGCCAGCAGGCCTTCTAGCGGGAGGCGGTACGAGCAGTACTTC.

This clonotype showed up many times. The V call is TRBV29-1, the J call TRBJ2-3; possibly TRBD2 for D (7 bases). The germline V gene encodes CDR1 SQVTM and CDR2 ANQGSEA. Between the trimmed V and J ends, which lost 0 bases and 0 bases, there was a span of 16 bases. This CDR3 comprises 17 residues. CDR3 region: CSVEDHREGPSTDTQYF. The CDR3 DNA follows: TGCAGCGTTGAAGATCACAGGGAGGGCCCTAGCACAGATACGCAGTATTTT.

Ten or more counts support this clonotype. J is TRBJ2-3 and V is TRBV12-3 or TRBV12-4; TRBD1 aligns across 8 bases. The ends lost 3 bases at V and 2 bases at J; junction bases unmatched: 4. The length of the CDR3 is 15 residues. The CDR3 loop is CASSFRTGLTDTQYF. CDR3 DNA sequence: TGTGCCAGCAGTTTTCGGACAGGGCTCACAGATACGCAGTATTTT.

This clonotype was seen at least ten times. The CDR3 DNA follows: TGTGCCAGCAGTCCGACTAGCGGCCCCTACGAGCAGTACTTC. Translated: CASSPTSGPYEQYF. The chain employs TRBV12-3 or TRBV12-4 and TRBJ2-7, with 9 bases lining up with TRBD2. With 5 bases clipped from V and 2 bases from J, the junction kept 4 bases outside the gene matches. The CDR3 is 14 residues long.

The V call is TRBV11-2, the J call TRBJ2-7; D may correspond to TRBD1 or TRBD2 (5 bases each). CDR3 size: 14 residues. Germline CDR1 is SGHAT and CDR2 is FQNNGV. The germline V and J ends were trimmed by 0 bases and 2 bases, with 8 bases remaining between them. CDR3 protein: CASSLDGAAYEQYF. For the CDR3, the DNA is TGTGCCAGCAGCTTAGACGGGGCAGCCTACGAGCAGTACTTC. The full variable domain, its missing parts supplied by reference TRBV11-2 and TRBJ2-7, is EAGVAQSPRYKIIEKRQSVAFWCNPISGHATLYWYQQILGQGPKLLIQFQNNGVVDDSQLPKDRFSAERLKGVDSTLKIQPAKLEDSAVYLCASSLDGAAYEQYFGPGTRLTVT.

This clonotype was observed a few times. The CDR3 region is CASSQSRADRDEQYF. DNA of the CDR3: TGTGCCAGCAGCCAAAGCCGGGCAGATAGGGACGAGCAGTACTTC. V gene TRBV4-2 combines with J gene TRBJ2-7; no clear D gene. The length of the CDR3 is 15 residues. From germline, CDR1 is LGHNA and CDR2 YNFKEQ. The V and J ends lost 2 bases and 5 bases respectively, with 16 bases between them.

In this sample, this clonotype turned up many times. The chain has TRBV6-1 and TRBJ2-1; TRBD2 matches 8 bases. V lost 6 bases, J lost 6 bases, and 1 base stayed unmatched. Germline CDR1 and CDR2: MNHNS and SASEGT. The CDR3 totals 12 residues. The CDR3 reads CASRTSVNEQFF. CDR3 nucleotide sequence: TGTGCCAGCAGGACTAGCGTCAATGAGCAGTTCTTC.

V gene TRBV5-1 combines with J gene TRBJ2-5; 9 bases agree with TRBD1. There are 19 residues in the CDR3. Per germline, CDR1 SGHRS and CDR2 YFSETQ. The V gene end was trimmed by 1 base and the J gene end by 1 base; junction bases not matched to a gene: 14. The CDR3 loop is CASSLLPGQGEGFQETQYF. The DNA for the CDR3 is TGCGCCAGCAGCTTGCTTCCGGGACAGGGCGAAGGGTTCCAAGAGACCCAGTACTTC. Variable domain in full (rest from reference TRBV5-1 and TRBJ2-5): KAGVTQTPRYLIKTRGQQVTLSCSPISGHRSVSWYQQTPGQGLQFLFEYFSETQRNKGNFPGRFSGRQFSNSRSEMNVSTLELGDSALYLCASSLLPGQGEGFQETQYFGPGTRLLVL.

The sample holds many counts of this clonotype. The chain combines TRBV27 with TRBJ2-7, with 8 nucleotides matching TRBD1. J was trimmed by 5 bases and V by 4 bases; bases with no gene match: 10. CDR1 is MNHEY, CDR2 SMNVEV, per germline (reference sequence). This CDR3 spans 15 amino acids. CDR3 loop: CASSSYRTGRDEQYF. In DNA, the CDR3 is TGTGCCAGCAGTTCATACCGGACAGGGAGAGACGAGCAGTACTTC.

This clonotype was detected ten times or more. The chain recombines TRBV7-8 with TRBJ2-7; either TRBD1 or TRBD2 may supply D (5 bases each). Trimming shortened V by 5 bases and J by 0 bases, and 11 bases separated the two germline ends. From germline, CDR1 is SGHVS and CDR2 FQNEAQ. The CDR3 sequence is 14 residues long. CDR3 residues: CASSPGRSSYEQYF. The CDR3 nucleotides read TGTGCCAGCAGCCCGGGACGGAGCTCCTACGAGCAGTACTTC.

The chain joins TRBV6-1 to TRBJ2-1; 8 bases fit TRBD2. The CDR3 extends over 16 amino acids. Germline V lookup: CDR1 MNHNS, CDR2 SASEGT. V was clipped by 3 bases and J by 5 bases; unmatched bases: 9. The CDR3 protein is CASSDTGGRADNEQFF. CDR3 bases: TGTGCCAGCAGTGACACGGGGGGGAGAGCCGACAATGAGCAGTTCTTC.

This clonotype was seen ten or more times. The genes are TRBV7-3 and TRBJ2-7; the match to TRBD2 covers 9 bases. CDR3 length equals 13 residues. CDR1 is SGHTA, CDR2 FQGTGA, per germline. V dropped 4 bases and J dropped 6; count of bases not matched to a gene: 4. The CDR3 DNA sequence: TGTGCCAGCAGCTCCCTAGCGGGAAGCGAGCAGTACTTC. It is translated as CASSSLAGSEQYF.

This clonotype has a count of ten or more. The chain joins TRBV12-3 or TRBV12-4 to TRBJ2-7; D not certain. Trimming shortened V by 2 bases and J by 2 bases, and 4 bases separated the two germline ends. The CDR3 runs 12 residues. The CDR3, as DNA: TGTGCCAGCAGTTTAATGGCCTACGAGCAGTACTTC. This codes for CASSLMAYEQYF.

This chain joins TRBV4-2 and TRBJ2-3, with 7 bases aligning to TRBD2. The CDR3 sequence is 15 residues long. Per the germline V gene, CDR1 is LGHNA and CDR2 is YNFKEQ. V was clipped by 0 bases and J by 3 bases; unmatched bases: 3. The CDR3 here is CASSQDRGRTDTQYF. CDR3 nucleotides: TGTGCCAGCAGCCAAGATCGCGGGAGAACAGATACGCAGTATTTT.

This clonotype occurred many times. This rearrangement joins TRBV25-1 to TRBJ2-1; the match to TRBD2 covers 7 bases. Germline loops: CDR1 MGHDK, CDR2 SYGVNS. The length of the CDR3 is 15 residues. The trim removed 3 bases at V and 5 bases at J, leaving 7 bases unmatched. The CDR3 nucleotides read TGTGCCAGCAGTGAGCCAGCGGGACCCCACAATGAGCAGTTCTTC. Translating gives CASSEPAGPHNEQFF.

CDR3 in DNA: TGCAGCGTTTTAGGAGGAAGAGGGACAGATACGCAGTATTTT. Its translation is CSVLGGRGTDTQYF. This sequence joins TRBV29-1 and TRBJ2-3, with D possibly TRBD2 on 5 matching bases. Germline loops: CDR1 SQVTM, CDR2 ANQGSEA. The CDR3 runs to 14 residues. Trimming left V 5 bases short and J 3 bases short, with 15 bases between.